This passage covers 24 T cell receptor beta chains from one sample sequenced in a study of T cell repertoires in cytomegalovirus infection. These receptors are not linked to any known antigen. TCRdb passed the reads through MiXCR, listing each CDR3 protein once. The profile shows about 830,000 distinct CDR3 sequences, less than 35% of them singletons. Sequences were derived from cultured CD8+ T cells from PBMCs, sampled from culture after CMV antigen stimulation. These receptors were taken from a human donor in good health (CMV status not recorded). Some clones in this sample may be carry-over from other donors' samples.

This clonotype has a count of ten or more. This rearrangement joins TRBV7-9 to TRBJ2-7; D tentatively reads TRBD1 or TRBD2 (5 bases each). The CDR3 runs to 16 residues. Germline loops: CDR1 SEHNR, CDR2 FQNEAQ (reference sequence). V shed 2 bases and J shed 1 base, with 15 bases lying between them. The CDR3 coding sequence is TGTGCCAGCAGCTTAATGATCGGGACGGCATCCTACGAGCAGTACTTC. This gives the protein CASSLMIGTASYEQYF.

This rearrangement joins TRBV7-6 to TRBJ1-2; D unresolved. Germline V gene lookup returns CDR1 SGHVS and CDR2 FNYEAQ. V lost 6 bases, J lost 7 bases, and 21 bases lay in between. This CDR3 has 15 residues. Here the CDR3 reads CASRSYPEDLSGYTF. The CDR3 bases are TGTGCCAGCAGATCATATCCAGAGGATCTAAGTGGCTACACCTTC.

This chain links TRBV20-1 with TRBJ1-2; D remains ambiguous. Trimming removed 4 bases from V and 3 bases from J, with 9 bases in between. Germline CDR1 is DFQATT and CDR2 is SNEGSKA (reference sequence). CDR3 length: 12 residues. CDR3 residues: CSAIDKYYGYTF. In DNA form, the CDR3 reads TGCAGTGCTATCGACAAATACTATGGCTACACCTTC.

The rearrangement links TRBV12-3 or TRBV12-4 to TRBJ2-7; D may be TRBD1 or TRBD2 (6 bases each). The V end lost 3 bases, the J end lost 7 bases, and 16 bases lay between the germline ends. The CDR3 has 14 amino acids. This CDR3 reads CASSFGGSPGEQYF. In DNA form, the CDR3 reads TGTGCCAGCAGTTTCGGGGGCTCCCCCGGGGAGCAGTACTTC.

The CDR3 bases are TGTGCCAGCAGGTTCGGGGCGAACACTGAAGCTTTCTTT. It translates to CASRFGANTEAFF. The chain joins TRBV27 to TRBJ1-1; tentative D call: TRBD1 (5 bases). The germline CDR1 and CDR2 sequences are MNHEY and SMNVEV (reference sequence). The CDR3 contains 13 residues. Between the trimmed V and J ends, which lost 6 bases and 1 base, there was a span of 9 bases.

There are many counts of this clonotype. The chain couples TRBV7-2 to TRBJ2-7; weak D call: TRBD2 (6 bases). Per germline, CDR1 SGHTA and CDR2 FQGNSA. The V end was cut by 5 bases, the J end by 4 bases, with 12 bases between. The CDR3 consists of 13 residues. For the CDR3, the DNA is TGTGCCAGCAGCGCGGGACCCACGTACGAGCAGTACGTC. This sequence encodes CASSAGPTYEQYV.

This clonotype was seen repeatedly, ten times or more. V usage is TRBV12-3 or TRBV12-4 and J usage is TRBJ2-1; D is ambiguous. Deletions cut 5 bases from V and 4 bases from J, with 18 bases between. This CDR3 contains 16 residues. This chain's CDR3 is CASSPQSGREYNEQFF. As DNA, the CDR3 is TGTGCCAGCAGTCCCCAATCAGGAAGAGAGTACAATGAGCAGTTCTTC.

This sequence joins TRBV6-1 and TRBJ1-5; D perhaps matches TRBD1 (6 bases). Trimming stripped 5 bases from V and 3 bases from J, with 14 bases between. Germline V CDR1 and CDR2: MNHNS, SASEGT. The CDR3 covers 15 residues. The CDR3 region has the DNA TGTGCCAGCAGTCCCCTAGGGGGGGCCAATCAGCCCCAGCATTTT. It codes for CASSPLGGANQPQHF.

This chain joins TRBV5-1 and TRBJ1-1; D possibly corresponds to TRBD1 (6 bases). Trimming took off 6 bases at V and 5 bases at J, with 20 bases between the two ends. This CDR3 is 15 amino acids long. The germline V gene has CDR1 SGHRS and CDR2 YFSETQ. Here the CDR3 reads CASTGGAGAGTEAFF. DNA of the CDR3: TGCGCCAGCACGGGAGGGGCAGGGGCAGGAACTGAAGCTTTCTTT.

The rearrangement joins TRBV5-1 to TRBJ1-3, with TRBD1 identical over 7 bases. The ends lost 3 bases at V and 0 bases at J; junction bases unmatched: 9. Germline V gene lookup returns CDR1 SGHRS and CDR2 YFSETQ. The CDR3 extends over 17 amino acids. DNA of the CDR3: TGCGCCAGCAGCTCAATCGGGACAGAAGACTCTGGAAACACCATATATTTT. It yields the protein CASSSIGTEDSGNTIYF.

The genes are TRBV6-5 and TRBJ1-4; 9 bases are shared with TRBD1. The V gene end was trimmed by 4 bases and the J gene end by 8 bases; junction bases not matched to a gene: 11. CDR3 length: 16 amino acids. Germline V CDR1 and CDR2: MNHEY, SVGAGI. The DNA for the CDR3 is TGTGCCAGCAGTTTCCAACAGGGGGCCCTTTCCGAAAAACTGTTTTTT. This gives the protein CASSFQQGALSEKLFF.

There are many counts of this clonotype. The chain is built from TRBV12-3 or TRBV12-4 and TRBJ2-7; TRBD2 aligns across 13 bases. V shed 5 bases, J shed 2 bases, and the junction held 9 bases outside the gene matches. The length of the CDR3 is 17 residues. This CDR3 reads CASSQGLAGTSPYEQYF. The DNA for the CDR3 is TGTGCCAGCAGTCAGGGACTAGCGGGGACATCTCCCTACGAGCAGTACTTC.

J is TRBJ2-1 and V is TRBV7-3; 7 bases are a match to TRBD1. This CDR3 has 13 amino acids. In germline, CDR1 is SGHTA, CDR2 FQGTGA. V dropped 8 bases and J dropped 8; count of bases not matched to a gene: 9. The CDR3 is CASRGTVPDEQFF. DNA for the CDR3: TGTGCCAGCCGTGGGACAGTTCCCGATGAGCAGTTCTTC.

The chain links TRBV10-3 to TRBJ2-3, with a weak D call TRBD2 (6 bases). Germline CDR1 is ENHRY and CDR2 is SYGVKD. V was pared by 3 bases and J by 1 base, with 11 bases between. This CDR3 has 15 amino acids. The CDR3 nucleotides read TGTGCCATCAGTGAACGGGGAGGAGGCACAGATACGCAGTATTTT. Amino acids: CAISERGGGTDTQYF.

The rearrangement joins TRBV20-1 to TRBJ2-7, with D uncertain. Deletions cut 1 base from V and 3 bases from J, with 13 bases between. The germline gives CDR1 DFQATT, CDR2 SNEGSKA (reference sequence). This CDR3 has 14 amino acids. CDR3 protein: CSARVTEVGYEQYF. The CDR3 nucleotides read TGCAGTGCTAGAGTCACTGAGGTCGGCTACGAGCAGTACTTC.

The rearrangement links TRBV6-5 to TRBJ2-2; D not resolved. The CDR3 is 13 residues long. The germline V gene encodes CDR1 MNHEY and CDR2 SVGAGI. Trimming removed 5 bases from V and 6 bases from J, with 10 bases in between. CDR3 sequence (DNA): TGTGCCAGCAGTCATGCCCGGGCCGGGGAGCTGTTTTTT. Its translation: CASSHARAGELFF.

V and J are TRBV12-3 or TRBV12-4 and TRBJ2-7; D possibly uses TRBD1 or TRBD2 (5 bases each). CDR3 length: 14 amino acids. V was trimmed by 2 bases and J by 7 bases, leaving 15 bases between them. As DNA, the CDR3 is TGTGCCAGCAGTTTAAGGGACGGCGAGGGAGAGCAGTACTTC. It is translated as CASSLRDGEGEQYF.

This clonotype turned up a few times. V gene TRBV7-3 combines with J gene TRBJ2-5; perhaps D is TRBD1 or TRBD2 (5 bases each). The CDR3 is 14 amino acids. The V gene lost 6 bases and the J gene lost 3 bases, with 14 bases spanning the gap. From germline, CDR1 is SGHTA and CDR2 FQGTGA. The chain's CDR3 is CASRGVPLKETQYF. Written as DNA, the CDR3 is TGTGCCAGCAGGGGGGTTCCACTTAAAGAGACCCAGTACTTC.

In its sample, this clonotype was seen a few times. This chain joins TRBV7-9 and TRBJ1-1; D uncertain. This CDR3 contains 12 residues. CDR1 and CDR2 from the germline V gene are SEHNR and FQNEAQ (reference sequence). The germline V and J ends were trimmed by 1 base and 7 bases, with 7 bases remaining between them. CDR3 coding DNA: TGTGCCAGCAGCTTAGTAGTGGATGAAGCTTTCTTT. This codes for CASSLVVDEAFF.

This clonotype was seen just once. The V call is TRBV9, the J call TRBJ2-3; D is undetermined. The ends were cut back, 4 bases at V and 3 bases at J, with 12 bases in the middle. Germline V gene data show CDR1 as SGDLS and CDR2 as YYNGEE. The CDR3 is 14 residues long. CDR3 region: CASSPKDQTDTQYF. The CDR3 coding sequence is TGTGCCAGCAGCCCCAAGGACCAAACAGATACGCAGTATTTT. Full variable domain (remainder filled in from reference TRBV9 and TRBJ2-3): DSGVTQTPKHLITATGQRVTLRCSPRSGDLSVYWYQQSLDQGLQFLIQYYNGEERAKGNILERFSAQQFPDLHSELNLSSLELGDSALYFCASSPKDQTDTQYFGPGTRLTVL.

The chain recombines TRBV10-3 with TRBJ1-2; no reliable D call. This CDR3 spans 15 amino acids. Germline values: CDR1 ENHRY, CDR2 SYGVKD. Trimming left V 6 bases short and J 5 bases short, with 19 bases between. CDR3 sequence reads: CAIRALIGIEYGYTF. CDR3 DNA: TGTGCCATCAGGGCCCTGATAGGGATCGAATATGGCTACACCTTC.

The rearrangement uses TRBV19 and TRBJ1-1; D ambiguous. Germline V CDR1 and CDR2: LNHDA, SQIVND (reference sequence). The CDR3 extends over 14 amino acids. Trimming shortened V by 3 bases and J by 2 bases, and 10 bases separated the two germline ends. The CDR3 sequence is CASSMGGLNTEAFF. The CDR3 region has the DNA TGTGCCAGTAGTATGGGAGGGCTCAACACTGAAGCTTTCTTT.

The chain employs TRBV28 and TRBJ1-1; tentatively, D is TRBD1 (6 bases). Trimming removed 3 bases at V and 8 bases at J, with 13 bases between. The CDR3 has 13 amino acids. Germline V gives CDR1 MDHEN, CDR2 SYDVKM. The CDR3 protein is CASSLTDSPEAFF. CDR3 bases: TGTGCCAGCAGTTTGACGGACAGCCCCGAAGCTTTCTTT.

This clonotype was observed a few times. V usage is TRBV5-1 and J usage is TRBJ2-2, with D possibly matching TRBD2 (5 bases). Germline V lookup: CDR1 SGHRS, CDR2 YFSETQ. V lost 3 bases and J 4 bases, leaving 13 bases between the germline ends. The CDR3 is 15 amino acids. DNA for the CDR3: TGCGCCAGCAGCTCCCTCGAGGGCGGCACCGGGGAGCTGTTTTTT. Its protein product is CASSSLEGGTGELFF.